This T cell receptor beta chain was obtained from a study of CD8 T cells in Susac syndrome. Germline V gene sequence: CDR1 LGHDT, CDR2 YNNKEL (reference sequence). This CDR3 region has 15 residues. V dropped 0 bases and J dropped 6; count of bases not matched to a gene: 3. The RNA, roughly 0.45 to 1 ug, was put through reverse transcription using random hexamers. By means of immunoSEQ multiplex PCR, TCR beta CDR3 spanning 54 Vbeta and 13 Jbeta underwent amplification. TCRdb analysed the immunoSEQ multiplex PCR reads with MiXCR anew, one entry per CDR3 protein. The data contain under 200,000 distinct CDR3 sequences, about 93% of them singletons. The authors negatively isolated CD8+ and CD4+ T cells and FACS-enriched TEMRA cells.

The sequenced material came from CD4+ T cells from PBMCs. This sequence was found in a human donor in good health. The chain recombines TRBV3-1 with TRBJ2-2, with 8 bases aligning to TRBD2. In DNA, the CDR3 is TGTGCCAGCAGCCAAGATCCGGGGGGGCCCGGGGAGCTGTTTTTT. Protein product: CASSQDPGGPGELFF.